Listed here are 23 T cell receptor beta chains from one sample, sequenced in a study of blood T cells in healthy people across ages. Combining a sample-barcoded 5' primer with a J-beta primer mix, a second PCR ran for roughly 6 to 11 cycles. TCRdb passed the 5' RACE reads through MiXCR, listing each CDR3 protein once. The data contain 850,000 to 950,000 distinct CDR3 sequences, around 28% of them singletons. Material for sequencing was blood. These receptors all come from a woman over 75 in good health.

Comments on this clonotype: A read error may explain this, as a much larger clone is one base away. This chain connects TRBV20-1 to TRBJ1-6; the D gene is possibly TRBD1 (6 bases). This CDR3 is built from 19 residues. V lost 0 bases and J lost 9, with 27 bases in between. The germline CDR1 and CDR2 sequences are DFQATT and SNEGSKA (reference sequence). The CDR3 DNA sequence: TGCAGTGCTAGAGATGGGACTCGCCTGACCGGGACACTTGGTTCACCCCTCCACTTT. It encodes CSARDGTRLTGTLGSPLHF.

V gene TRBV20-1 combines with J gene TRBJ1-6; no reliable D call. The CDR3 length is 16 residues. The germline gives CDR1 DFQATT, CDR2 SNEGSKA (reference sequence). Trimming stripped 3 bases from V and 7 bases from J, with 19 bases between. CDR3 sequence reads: CSARSHSDPGNSPLHF. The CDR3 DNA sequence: TGCAGTGCTAGGAGTCACTCCGACCCTGGGAATTCACCCCTCCACTTT.

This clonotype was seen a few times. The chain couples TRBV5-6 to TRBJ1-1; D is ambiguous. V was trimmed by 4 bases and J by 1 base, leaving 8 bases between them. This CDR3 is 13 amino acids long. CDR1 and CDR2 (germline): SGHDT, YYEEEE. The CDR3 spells CASSPDSNTEAFF. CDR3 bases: TGTGCCAGCAGCCCGGACTCGAACACTGAAGCTTTCTTT.

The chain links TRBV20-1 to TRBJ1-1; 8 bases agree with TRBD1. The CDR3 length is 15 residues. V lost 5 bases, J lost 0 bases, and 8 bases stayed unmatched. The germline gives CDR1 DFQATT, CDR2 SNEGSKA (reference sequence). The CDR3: CSALPGGAMNTEAFF. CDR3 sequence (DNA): TGCAGTGCTCTTCCAGGGGGCGCCATGAACACTGAAGCTTTCTTT.

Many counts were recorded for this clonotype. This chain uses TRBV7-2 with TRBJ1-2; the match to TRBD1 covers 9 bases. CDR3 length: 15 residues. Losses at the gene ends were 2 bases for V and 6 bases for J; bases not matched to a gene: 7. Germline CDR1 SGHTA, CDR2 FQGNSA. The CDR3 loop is CASSLMPGTGHGYTF. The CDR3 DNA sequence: TGTGCCAGCAGCTTAATGCCCGGGACAGGGCATGGCTACACCTTC. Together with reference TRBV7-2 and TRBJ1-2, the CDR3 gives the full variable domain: GAGVSQSPSNKVTEKGKDVELRCDPISGHTALYWYRQSLGQGLEFLIYFQGNSAPDKSGLPSDRFSAERTGGSVSTLTIQRTQQEDSAVYLCASSLMPGTGHGYTFGSGTRLTVV.

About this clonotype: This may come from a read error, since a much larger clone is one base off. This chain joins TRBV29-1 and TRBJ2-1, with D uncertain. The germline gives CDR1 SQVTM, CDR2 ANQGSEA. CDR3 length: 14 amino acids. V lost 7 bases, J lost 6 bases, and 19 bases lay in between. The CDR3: CSGTGLRMCNEQFF. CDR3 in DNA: TGCAGCGGGACGGGCCTCAGGATGTGCAATGAGCAGTTCTTC.

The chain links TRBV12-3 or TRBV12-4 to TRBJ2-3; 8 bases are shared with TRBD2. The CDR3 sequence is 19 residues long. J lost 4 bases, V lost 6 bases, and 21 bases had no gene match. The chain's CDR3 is CASSQLGVLTSGGADTQYF. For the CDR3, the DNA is TGTGCCAGCAGCCAATTGGGCGTGCTAACTAGCGGCGGGGCAGATACGCAGTATTTT.

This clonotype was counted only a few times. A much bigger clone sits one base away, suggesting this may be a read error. Here the CDR3 DNA reads TGCAGTGCTAGAGATCCTTACAGCAAGGCGCGGTATTTT. Encoded protein: CSARDPYSKARYF. This sequence joins TRBV20-1 and TRBJ2-3; D remains ambiguous. The CDR3 runs 13 residues. The germline V gene encodes CDR1 DFQATT and CDR2 SNEGSKA (reference sequence). The V gene lost 0 bases and the J gene lost 14 bases, with 18 bases spanning the gap.

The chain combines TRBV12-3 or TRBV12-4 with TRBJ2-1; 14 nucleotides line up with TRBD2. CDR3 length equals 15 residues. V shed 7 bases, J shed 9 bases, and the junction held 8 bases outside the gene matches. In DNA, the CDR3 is TGTGCCAGCACCAAGGGACTAGCGGGAGATAGTGAGCAGTTCTTC. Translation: CASTKGLAGDSEQFF.

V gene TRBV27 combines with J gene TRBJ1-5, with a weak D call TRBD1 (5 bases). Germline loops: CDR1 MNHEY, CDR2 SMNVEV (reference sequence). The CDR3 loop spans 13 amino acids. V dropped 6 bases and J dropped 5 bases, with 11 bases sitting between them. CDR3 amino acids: CASSWDGHQPQHF. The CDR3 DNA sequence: TGTGCCAGCAGCTGGGACGGTCATCAGCCCCAGCATTTT.

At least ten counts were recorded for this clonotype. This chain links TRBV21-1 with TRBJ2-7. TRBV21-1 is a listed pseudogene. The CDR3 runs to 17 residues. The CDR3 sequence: CASSKALKHTLGYEQYF. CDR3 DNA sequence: TGTGCCAGCAGCAAAGCCTTAAAGCATACTTTGGGGTACGAGCAGTACTTC.

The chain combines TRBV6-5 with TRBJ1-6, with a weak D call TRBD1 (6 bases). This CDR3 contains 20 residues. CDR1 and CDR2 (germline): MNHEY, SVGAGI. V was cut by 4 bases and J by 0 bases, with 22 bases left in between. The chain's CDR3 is CASSSGGHRGASSYNSPLHF. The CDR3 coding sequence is TGTGCCAGCAGTTCCGGGGGACACCGGGGCGCTAGCTCCTATAATTCACCCCTCCACTTT.

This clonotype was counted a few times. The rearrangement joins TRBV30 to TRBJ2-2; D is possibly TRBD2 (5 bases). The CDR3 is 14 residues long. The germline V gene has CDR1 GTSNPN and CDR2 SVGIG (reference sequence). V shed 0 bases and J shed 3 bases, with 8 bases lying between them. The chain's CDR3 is CAWSVGGYTGELFF. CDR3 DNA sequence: TGTGCCTGGAGTGTAGGAGGATACACCGGGGAGCTGTTTTTT. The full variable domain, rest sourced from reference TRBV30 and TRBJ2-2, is SQTIHQWPATLVQPVGSPLSLECTVEGTSNPNLYWYRQAAGRGLQLLFYSVGIGQISSEVPQNLSASRPQDRQFILSSKKLLLSDSGFYLCAWSVGGYTGELFFGEGSRLTVL.

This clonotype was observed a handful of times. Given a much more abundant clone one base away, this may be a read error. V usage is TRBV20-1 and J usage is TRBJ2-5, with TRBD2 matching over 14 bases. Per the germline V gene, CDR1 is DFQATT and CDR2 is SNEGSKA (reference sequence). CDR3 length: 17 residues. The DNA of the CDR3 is TGCAGTGCTAGAAGACTAGCGGGGGGGCCGGACCAAGGGACCCAGTACTTC. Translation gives CSARRLAGGPDQGTQYF.

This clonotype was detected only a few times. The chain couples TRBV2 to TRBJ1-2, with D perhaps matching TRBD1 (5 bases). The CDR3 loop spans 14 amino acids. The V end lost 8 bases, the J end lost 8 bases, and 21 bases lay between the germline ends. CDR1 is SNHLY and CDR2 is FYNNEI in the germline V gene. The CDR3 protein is CASHSVGEKGGYTF. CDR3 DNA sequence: TGTGCCAGCCACTCGGTGGGGGAAAAGGGCGGCTACACCTTC. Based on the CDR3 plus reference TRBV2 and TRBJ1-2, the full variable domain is EPEVTQTPSHQVTQMGQEVILRCVPISNHLYFYWYRQILGQKVEFLVSFYNNEISEKSEIFDDQFSVERPDGSNFTLKIRSTKLEDSAMYFCASHSVGEKGGYTFGSGTRLTVV.

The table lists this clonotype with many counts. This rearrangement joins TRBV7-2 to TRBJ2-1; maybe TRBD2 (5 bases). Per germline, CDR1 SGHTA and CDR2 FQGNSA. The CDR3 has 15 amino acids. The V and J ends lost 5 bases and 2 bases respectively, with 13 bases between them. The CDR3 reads CASSQAGQPYNEQFF. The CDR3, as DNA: TGTGCCAGCAGCCAGGCGGGTCAGCCCTACAATGAGCAGTTCTTC.

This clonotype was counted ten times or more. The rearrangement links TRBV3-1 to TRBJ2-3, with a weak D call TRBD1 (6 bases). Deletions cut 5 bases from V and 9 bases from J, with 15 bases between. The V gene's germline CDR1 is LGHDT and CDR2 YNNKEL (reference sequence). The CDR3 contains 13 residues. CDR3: CASSSYGQGTQYF. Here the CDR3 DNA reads TGTGCCAGCAGCTCGTACGGGCAGGGGACGCAGTATTTT.

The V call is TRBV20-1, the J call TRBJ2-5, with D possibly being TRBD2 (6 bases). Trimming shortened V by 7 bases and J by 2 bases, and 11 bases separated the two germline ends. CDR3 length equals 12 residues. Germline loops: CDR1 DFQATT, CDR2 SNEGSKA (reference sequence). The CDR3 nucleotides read TGCAGTGTCCTCGGGAGACAAGAGACCCAGTACTTC. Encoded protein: CSVLGRQETQYF.

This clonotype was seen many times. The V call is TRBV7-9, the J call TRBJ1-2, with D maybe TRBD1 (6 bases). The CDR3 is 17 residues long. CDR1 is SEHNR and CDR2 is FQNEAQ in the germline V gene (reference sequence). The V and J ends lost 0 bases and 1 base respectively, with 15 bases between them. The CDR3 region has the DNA TGTGCCAGCAGCTTAGCGGACGCGGGGGCCGGTAACTATGGCTACACCTTC. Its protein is CASSLADAGAGNYGYTF.

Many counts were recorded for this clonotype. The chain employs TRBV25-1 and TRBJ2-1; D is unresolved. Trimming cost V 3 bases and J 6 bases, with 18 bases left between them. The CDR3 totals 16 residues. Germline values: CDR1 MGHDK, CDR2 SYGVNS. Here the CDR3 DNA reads TGTGCCAGCAGTGATGCTCTGCAGGTGTCCGGCAATGAGCAGTTCTTC. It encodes CASSDALQVSGNEQFF.

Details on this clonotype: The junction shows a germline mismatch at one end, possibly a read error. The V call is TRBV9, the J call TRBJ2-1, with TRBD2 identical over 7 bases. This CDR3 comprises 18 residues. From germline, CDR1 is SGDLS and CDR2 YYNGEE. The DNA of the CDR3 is TGTGCCAACAGCGTAAGGGTATCAGCGGGGAGCTCCTACAATGAGCAGTTCTTC. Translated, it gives CANSVRVSAGSSYNEQFF.

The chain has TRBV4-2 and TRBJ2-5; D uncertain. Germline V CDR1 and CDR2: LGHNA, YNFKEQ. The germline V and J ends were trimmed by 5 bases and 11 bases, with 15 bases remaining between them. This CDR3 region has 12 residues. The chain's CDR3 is CASSATDNEQYF. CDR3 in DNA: TGTGCCAGCAGCGCTACAGACAATGAGCAGTACTTC.

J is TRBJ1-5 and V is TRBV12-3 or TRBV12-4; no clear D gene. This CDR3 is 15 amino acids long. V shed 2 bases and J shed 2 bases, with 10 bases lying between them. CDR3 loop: CASSLTRGGNQPQHF. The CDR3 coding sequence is TGTGCCAGCAGTTTAACCCGCGGGGGCAATCAGCCCCAGCATTTT.